The clone carrying this T cell receptor (beta chain) occurred once. In the authors' methods: Researchers report that nucleated cell counts were estimated from reference gene primer amplification. TCRdb's copy holds only in-frame clones and misses some; the assay was immunoSEQ multiplex PCR. V and J calls and clone size follow that table, whereas D and trimming were derived from the DNA. The sample carries around 130,000 clones, about three quarters recorded once. The CDR3 totals 15 residues. The V and J ends lost 4 bases and 9 bases respectively, with 16 bases between them. Looked up from germline, CDR1 is SEHNR and CDR2 is FQNEAQ (reference sequence). The data are from a study of blood T cell repertoires in COVID-19. Overall study context: COVID-19 samples collected from the United States, Italy and Spain covered acute and convalescent phases. In each case, the material was cDNA or gDNA derived from T cells, B-cell-depleted T cells, or PBMCs.

The sequence came from a middle-aged man with acute or convalescent COVID-19. The V and J genes are TRBV7-9 and TRBJ1-6; a possible D gene is TRBD1 (6 bases). The sequencing input was peripheral blood. CDR3 DNA sequence: TGTGCCAGCAGCTCCCAAGGGGGTGAAGGTTCACCCCTCCACTTT. It is translated as CASSSQGGEGSPLHF.